The present entry profiles one T cell receptor (beta chain) with its context. Its cognate antigen is unknown. Germline CDR1 is SGHKS and CDR2 is YYEKEE (reference sequence). V was trimmed by 1 base and J by 5 bases, leaving 12 bases between them. This CDR3 has 15 amino acids. TCRdb processed the reads anew with MiXCR; each CDR3 protein has one entry. The table lists 250,000 or so distinct CDR3 sequences, about a sixth of them singletons, with roughly 45% in the top ten. The data derive from a study of T cell repertoires in cytomegalovirus infection. Study summary: Public signatures in TCR beta pointed to CMV infection and matching HLA type. General study results and limits: Totalled public TCR beta family frequency picked out people who carried CMV plus the relevant HLA. Within the response measured ex vivo, HLA-C-restricted CMV-specific TCR beta clonotypes were dominant.

This receptor was taken from a human donor in good health (CMV status not recorded). Some clones in this sample may be carry-over from other donors' samples. Sequences were obtained from CD8+ T cells from PBMCs. This chain links TRBV5-5 with TRBJ1-4; D is possibly TRBD1 (5 bases). This chain's CDR3 is CASSLWGTVNEKLFF. CDR3 bases: TGTGCCAGCAGCTTGTGGGGGACGGTAAATGAAAAACTGTTTTTT.